This T cell receptor (beta chain) was sequenced during a study of Tregs in tolerant kidney transplant recipients. Mixed chimerism was transient after nonmyeloablative marrow transplants from related graft donors. Thawed PBMCs were FACS-sorted into unstimulated CD4+CD25+CD127- regulatory T cells, CD4+CD25- non-regulatory cells, CD4 and CD8 cells. Points from the study as a whole: Findings come from small patient numbers and require larger validation.

Trimming at V came to 1 base and at J to 2 bases, leaving 10 bases not matched to a gene. The CDR3 consists of 18 residues. The germline V gene has CDR1 SEHNR and CDR2 FQNEAQ (reference sequence). As regards this clone: Its target is not known.

Assay used: immunoSEQ multiplex PCR; TCRdb lists only in-frame clones, some missing. The sample carries about 64,000 clones, about 90% recorded once. Here the sequenced sample was CD4+ T cells from blood (PBMCs), taken 6 months after the transplant. The origin of this receptor is a human patient who received a combined kidney and bone marrow transplant. The graft donor may have contributed some T cells. The genes are TRBV7-9 and TRBJ2-1, with TRBD1 identical over 8 bases. The CDR3 protein is CASSLGQGASGTYNEQFF. CDR3 bases: TGTGCCAGCAGCTTAGGCCAGGGGGCTTCGGGTACCTACAATGAGCAGTTCTTC.